This is a list of T cell receptor beta chains from one sample in a study of OX40 agonist ivuxolimab in advanced cancers. Clones were sequenced by immunoSEQ multiplex PCR, and TCRdb holds only the in-frame ones, with some missing. In the table there are about 69,000 clones, about nine tenths of which are singletons. The material sequenced was CD4+ or CD8+ T cells sorted from blood, taken in a trial of the OX40 agonist ivuxolimab. The origin of the receptors is an adult with an advanced solid tumor such as melanoma, head and neck, liver or kidney cancer. The CDR3 runs from the conserved cysteine through the conserved F or W. A D gene is named only where the DNA matches it firmly. Clone size is shown for a subset of rows, as once, few, many or a class of expanded clone.

>.|TRBV28|TRBJ1-1|.
TGTGCCAGCAGGAGCCTGAACACTGAAGCTTTCTTT
CASRSLNTEAFF
>.|TRBV7-9|TRBJ1-4|TRBD1
TGTGCCAGCAGCTTGACAGGGGGCGATGAAAAACTGTTTTTT
CASSLTGGDEKLFF
>few|TRBV10-3|TRBJ1-5|.
TGTGCCATCAGTGAGTCCTATCAGCCCCAGCATTTT
CAISESYQPQHF
>.|TRBV11-2|TRBJ1-1|.
TGTGCCAGCAGTAGGACGGGGGCGAGGGGCACTGAAGCTTTCTTT
CASSRTGARGTEAFF
>.|TRBV5-4|TRBJ1-1|.
TGTGCCAGCAGCTTGCGTGGCCTTGGGGCTGACACTGAAGCTTTCTTT
CASSLRGLGADTEAFF
>once|TRBV27|TRBJ2-7|.
TGTGCCAGCAGTTTATTCGGGGACGAGCAGTACTTC
CASSLFGDEQYF
>.|TRBV9|TRBJ1-6|.
TGTGCCAGCAGCGTAGGATCCATGGGTAGGGAACAGGATTCACCCCTCCACTTT
CASSVGSMGREQDSPLHF
>.|TRBV18|TRBJ1-2|.
TGTGCCAGCTCACCAGAGACTCAAATACCCTATGGCTACACCTTC
CASSPETQIPYGYTF
>.|TRBV6-6|TRBJ2-2|.
TGTGCCAGCAGCTCGACCGGGGAGCTGTTTTTT
CASSSTGELFF
>.|TRBV27|TRBJ2-1|TRBD1
TGTGCCAGCAGTCCCCAGGGGGAGTCGAGGGGCGATGAGCAGTTCTTC
CASSPQGESRGDEQFF
>few|TRBV6-1|TRBJ2-5|.
TGTGCCAGCAGTGAGGCAGGGGTTGTCGAGACCCAGTACTTC
CASSEAGVVETQYF
>.|TRBV28|TRBJ1-2|.
TGTGCCAGCAGTTTACGGGATGGCTACACCTTC
CASSLRDGYTF
>.|TRBV30|TRBJ1-2|.
TGTGCCTGTCCGGGAGGGCAGGGTAACTATGGCTACACCTTC
CACPGGQGNYGYTF
>.|TRBV7-9|TRBJ1-1|.
TGTGCCAGCAGCACGGAGACGACTGAAGCTTTCTTT
CASSTETTEAFF
>.|TRBV27|TRBJ2-7|.
TGTGCCAGCAGTTTTGGGCCGTCAGGCGAGCAGTACTTC
CASSFGPSGEQYF
>.|TRBV5-6|TRBJ2-1|TRBD1
TGTGCCAGCAGCCGGGACAGGGGCTACAATGAGCAGTTCTTC
CASSRDRGYNEQFF
>.|TRBV11-2|TRBJ2-1|TRBD2
TGTGCCAGCAGCCCTCCGCTAGCGGGAGTTTACAATGAGCAGTTCTTC
CASSPPLAGVYNEQFF
>.|TRBV6-5|TRBJ2-7|.
TGTGCCAGCAGGTTAGCGGAGGAGTGGGGCGAGCAGTACTTC
CASRLAEEWGEQYF
>.|TRBV9|TRBJ2-1|.
TGTGCCAGCAGCGTAGGTATGGACATCCAGTTCTTC
CASSVGMDIQFF
>.|TRBV7-3|TRBJ2-3|TRBD2
TGTGCCAGCAGCATCAGCGGGGGGGCTGCAGATACGCAGTATTTT
CASSISGGAADTQYF
>few|TRBV5-1|TRBJ1-5|.
TGCGCCAGCAGCTGGGGACCAAATCAGCCCCAGCATTTT
CASSWGPNQPQHF
>.|TRBV14|TRBJ2-5|.
TGTGCCAGCAGCCAAGATGGCCCATGGGGCCAAGAGACCCAGTACTTC
CASSQDGPWGQETQYF
>.|TRBV29-1|TRBJ2-1|.
TGCAGCGTTGAAGGGGGGACTTTCCGACCCAATGAGCAGTTCTTC
CSVEGGTFRPNEQFF
>.|TRBV2|TRBJ1-5|.
TGTGCCAGCAGTGAACAAGGAAGCAATCAGCCCCAGCATTTT
CASSEQGSNQPQHF
>.|TRBV7-9|TRBJ2-5|.
TGTGCCAGCAGCTTTCCATCCGGGGGAGAGGCCCAGTACTTC
CASSFPSGGEAQYF
>.|TRBV9|TRBJ2-5|.
TGTGCCAGCAGCGTAGAAGGGGGTGGAGGCCAAGAGACCCAGTACTTC
CASSVEGGGGQETQYF
>.|TRBV2|TRBJ2-1|TRBD2
TGTGCCAGAACGACGAAAAGACTAGCGGACAACAATGAGCAGTTCTTC
CARTTKRLADNNEQFF
>.|TRBV5-1|TRBJ1-5|.
TGTGCCAGCAGCTTGGCAGCAGGACAGCCCCAGCATTTT
CASSLAAGQPQHF
>.|TRBV5-6|TRBJ2-7|TRBD1
TGTGCCAGCAGCTTGGGGCAGGGGGCCTACGAGCAGTACTTC
CASSLGQGAYEQYF
>.|TRBV5-5|TRBJ2-7|.
TGTGCCAGCAGCCCCGAATCTTCGAGCTCCTACGAGCAGTACTTC
CASSPESSSSYEQYF
>.|TRBV7-2|TRBJ2-7|TRBD1
TGTGCCAGCAGCCGCTATACAGGGGGGACCTACGAGCAGTACTTC
CASSRYTGGTYEQYF
>.|TRBV4-1|TRBJ1-2|TRBD1
TGCGCCAGCAGCTCGGGACAGGGCGACTATGGCTACACCTTC
CASSSGQGDYGYTF
>.|TRBV4-1|TRBJ2-5|.
TGCGCCAGCAGCCCCGGTTGGGGCGGAGGGACCCAGTACTTC
CASSPGWGGGTQYF
>.|TRBV29-1|TRBJ2-7|TRBD2
TGCAGCGTCGCCCCCGGGACTAGCAGCTCCTACGAGCAGTACTTC
CSVAPGTSSSYEQYF
>.|TRBV7-2|TRBJ1-5|.
TGTGCCAGCAGCTTAGAAGGGGTGTGGGACAATCAGCCCCAGCATTTT
CASSLEGVWDNQPQHF
>.|TRBV18|TRBJ2-7|.
TGTGCCAGCTCACCACCGGATCCCGTGTTCGAGCAGTACTTC
CASSPPDPVFEQYF
>.|TRBV7-9|TRBJ1-4|.
TGTGCCAGCAGCTTAAATCAAGGGAAGGTTAATGAAAAACTGTTTTTT
CASSLNQGKVNEKLFF
>.|TRBV30|TRBJ2-3|TRBD2
TGTGCCTGGAGTGGAGCGGGGGGGCCTAATACGCAGTATTTT
CAWSGAGGPNTQYF
>.|TRBV15|TRBJ1-1|TRBD1
TGTGCCACCAGCAGAGATTTGGACAGGGATGGAATCTACACTGAAGCTTTCTTT
CATSRDLDRDGIYTEAFF
>.|TRBV29-1|TRBJ2-7|TRBD1
TGCAGCGTAGCGCCCGGGACAGAAAATACCTACGAGCAGTACTTC
CSVAPGTENTYEQYF
>.|TRBV7-6|TRBJ2-3|.
TGTGCCAGCAGCCCCTCAGTACTAGCTGTTGATACGCAGTATTTT
CASSPSVLAVDTQYF
>.|TRBV7-8|TRBJ2-7|TRBD2
TGTGCCAGCAGCTCCCCACGGGAGCGGGGGGGTTCAAACTACGAGCAGTACTTC
CASSSPRERGGSNYEQYF
>.|TRBV27|TRBJ1-1|.
TGTGCCAGCAGCCCCCCCAAGGGGCCTGGCACTGAAGCTTTCTTT
CASSPPKGPGTEAFF
>.|TRBV27|TRBJ2-1|TRBD1
TGTGCCAGCAGCCCCATAACAGGGGGCAGCTCCTACAATGAGCAGTTCTTC
CASSPITGGSSYNEQFF
>.|TRBV7-6|TRBJ2-1|.
TGTGCCAGCAGCTTAGCGGGGAGCTCCTACAATGAGCAGTTCTTC
CASSLAGSSYNEQFF
>.|TRBV6-6|TRBJ2-2|TRBD1
TGTGCCAGCAGGGGAGGGACAGGGGGTTTTGCGGGGGAGCTGTTTTTT
CASRGGTGGFAGELFF
>.|TRBV2|TRBJ1-5|TRBD1
TGTGCCAGCAGTGAGGGACAGGGAAGCAATCAGCCCCAGCATTTT
CASSEGQGSNQPQHF
>.|TRBV25-1|TRBJ2-1|TRBD2
TGTGCCAGCAGTAGCCCGGGAGGGTATTACAATGAGCAGTTCTTC
CASSSPGGYYNEQFF
>.|TRBV27|TRBJ2-5|TRBD2
TGTGCCAGCAGTTTCCTAGCGGATCAAGAGACCCAGTACTTC
CASSFLADQETQYF
>once|TRBV5-6|TRBJ2-7|.
TGTGCCAGCAGCTTGCCGGATAACTCCTACGAGCAGTACTTC
CASSLPDNSYEQYF
>.|TRBV21-1|TRBJ1-1|.
TGTGCCAGCAGCAAAGCGTTCGGGGGGCCCACTGAAGCTTTCTTT
CASSKAFGGPTEAFF
>.|TRBV5-5|TRBJ1-2|TRBD1
TGTGCCAGCAGCTTACTTCCAGGGGGAATCTATGGCTACACCTTC
CASSLLPGGIYGYTF
>.|TRBV27|TRBJ2-5|TRBD1
TGTGCCAGCAGTTTACTGGACAGGGGGGAGACCCAGTACTTC
CASSLLDRGETQYF
>.|TRBV27|TRBJ2-2|.
TGTGCCAGCAGTGCCCCCTCCGGGTATACCGGGGAGCTGTTTTTT
CASSAPSGYTGELFF
>medium-sized|TRBV9|TRBJ2-2|.
TGTGCCAGCGGGGGGAACTACTTGGCGAACACCGGGGAGCTGTTTTTT
CASGGNYLANTGELFF